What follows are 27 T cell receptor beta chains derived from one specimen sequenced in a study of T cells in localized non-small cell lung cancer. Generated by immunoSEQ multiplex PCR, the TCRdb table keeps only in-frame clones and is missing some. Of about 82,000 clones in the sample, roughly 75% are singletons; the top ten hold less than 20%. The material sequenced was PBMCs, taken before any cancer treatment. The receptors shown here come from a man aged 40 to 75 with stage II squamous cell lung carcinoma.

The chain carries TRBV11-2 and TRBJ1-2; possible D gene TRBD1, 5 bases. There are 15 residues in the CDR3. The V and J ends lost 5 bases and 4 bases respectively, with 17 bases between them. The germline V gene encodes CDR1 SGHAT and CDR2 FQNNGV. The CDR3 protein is CASSAGTAGTYGYTF. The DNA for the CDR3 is TGTGCCAGCAGCGCCGGGACCGCGGGTACCTATGGCTACACCTTC.

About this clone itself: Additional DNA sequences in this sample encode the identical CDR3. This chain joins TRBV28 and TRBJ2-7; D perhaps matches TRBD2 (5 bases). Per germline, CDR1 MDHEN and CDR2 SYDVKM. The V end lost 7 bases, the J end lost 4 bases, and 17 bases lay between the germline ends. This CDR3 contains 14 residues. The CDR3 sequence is CASTLGRRAYEQYF. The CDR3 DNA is TGTGCCAGCACCTTAGGGCGGCGGGCTTACGAGCAGTACTTC. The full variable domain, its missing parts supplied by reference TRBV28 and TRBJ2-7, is DVKVTQSSRYLVKRTGEKVFLECVQDMDHENMFWYRQDPGLGLRLIYFSYDVKMKEKGDIPEGYSVSREKKERFSLILESASTNQTSMYLCASTLGRRAYEQYFGPGTRLTVT.

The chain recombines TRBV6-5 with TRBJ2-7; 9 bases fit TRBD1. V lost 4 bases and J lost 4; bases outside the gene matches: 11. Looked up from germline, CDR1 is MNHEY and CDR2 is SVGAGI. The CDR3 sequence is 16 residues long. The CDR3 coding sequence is TGTGCCAGCAGTTTGGATCACAGGGGGCGATTATACGAGCAGTACTTC. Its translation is CASSLDHRGRLYEQYF.

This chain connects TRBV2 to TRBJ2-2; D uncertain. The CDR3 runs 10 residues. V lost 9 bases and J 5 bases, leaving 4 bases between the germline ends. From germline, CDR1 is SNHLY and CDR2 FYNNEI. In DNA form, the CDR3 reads TGTGCCAGTCGGACCGGGGAGCTGTTTTTT. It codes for CASRTGELFF.

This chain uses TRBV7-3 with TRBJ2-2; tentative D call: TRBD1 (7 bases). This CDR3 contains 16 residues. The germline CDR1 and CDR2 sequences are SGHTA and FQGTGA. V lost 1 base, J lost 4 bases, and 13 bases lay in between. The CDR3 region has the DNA TGTGCCAGCAGCTTAAACCACAGGGGAGGCACCGGGGAGCTGTTTTTT. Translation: CASSLNHRGGTGELFF.

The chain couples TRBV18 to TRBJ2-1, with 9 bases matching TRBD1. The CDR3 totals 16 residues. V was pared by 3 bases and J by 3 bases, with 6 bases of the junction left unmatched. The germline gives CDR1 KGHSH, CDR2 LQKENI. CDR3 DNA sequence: TGTGCCAGCTCACCGGGACAGGGTGTGTTCTACAATGAGCAGTTCTTC. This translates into CASSPGQGVFYNEQFF.

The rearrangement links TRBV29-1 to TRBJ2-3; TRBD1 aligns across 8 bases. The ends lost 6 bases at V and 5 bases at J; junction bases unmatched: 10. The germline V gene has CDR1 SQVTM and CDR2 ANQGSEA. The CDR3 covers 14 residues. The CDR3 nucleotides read TGCAGCGTGGGAACAGGGGGTCAAGGAGATACGCAGTATTTT. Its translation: CSVGTGGQGDTQYF.

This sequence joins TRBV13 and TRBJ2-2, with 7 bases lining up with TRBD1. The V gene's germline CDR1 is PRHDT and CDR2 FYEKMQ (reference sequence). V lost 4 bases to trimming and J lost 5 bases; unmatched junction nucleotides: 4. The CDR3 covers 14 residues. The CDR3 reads CASSSPQGTGELFF. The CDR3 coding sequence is TGTGCCAGCAGCTCCCCACAGGGGACCGGGGAGCTGTTTTTT.

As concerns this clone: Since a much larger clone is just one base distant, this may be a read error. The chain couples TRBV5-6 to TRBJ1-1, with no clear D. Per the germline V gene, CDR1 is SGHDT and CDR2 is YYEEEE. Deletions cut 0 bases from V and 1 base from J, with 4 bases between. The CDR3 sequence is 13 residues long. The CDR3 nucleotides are TGTGCCAGCAGCTTGGACCCGAACACTGAAGCTTTCTTT. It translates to CASSLDPNTEAFF.

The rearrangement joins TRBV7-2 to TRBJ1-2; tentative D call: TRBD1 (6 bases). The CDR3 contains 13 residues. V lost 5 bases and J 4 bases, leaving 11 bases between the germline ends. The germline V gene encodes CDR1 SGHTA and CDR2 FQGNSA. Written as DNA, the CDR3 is TGTGCCAGCAGCCCGGGACATGTCTATGGCTACACCTTC. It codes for CASSPGHVYGYTF.

CDR3 loop: CASSVGLAGGSSYVGNEQFF. The CDR3 DNA is TGTGCCAGCAGCGTAGGCCTAGCGGGAGGCTCATCCTATGTTGGAAATGAGCAGTTCTTC. The chain couples TRBV9 to TRBJ2-1; 11 positions match TRBD2. CDR1 and CDR2 from the germline V gene are SGDLS and YYNGEE. The CDR3 sequence is 20 residues long. The V gene end was trimmed by 0 bases and the J gene end by 7 bases; junction bases not matched to a gene: 18.

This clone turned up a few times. This chain's CDR3 is CASSSWAANEKLFF. For the CDR3, the DNA is TGCGCCAGCAGCTCTTGGGCGGCTAATGAAAAACTGTTTTTT. The chain recombines TRBV5-1 with TRBJ1-4; no clear D gene. This CDR3 spans 14 amino acids. In germline, CDR1 is SGHRS, CDR2 YFSETQ. The V gene lost 3 bases and the J gene lost 3 bases, with 9 bases spanning the gap. The whole variable domain, remainder taken from reference TRBV5-1 and TRBJ1-4, is KAGVTQTPRYLIKTRGQQVTLSCSPISGHRSVSWYQQTPGQGLQFLFEYFSETQRNKGNFPGRFSGRQFSNSRSEMNVSTLELGDSALYLCASSSWAANEKLFFGSGTQLSVL.

CDR3 nucleotide sequence: TGTGCCAGCACCGCCAGGGGGCGTGGAAACACCATATATTTT. Its translation is CASTARGRGNTIYF. The chain employs TRBV19 and TRBJ1-3; 8 bases map to TRBD1. The germline V gene encodes CDR1 LNHDA and CDR2 SQIVND (reference sequence). The CDR3 has 14 amino acids. The ends lost 9 bases at V and 3 bases at J; junction bases unmatched: 7.

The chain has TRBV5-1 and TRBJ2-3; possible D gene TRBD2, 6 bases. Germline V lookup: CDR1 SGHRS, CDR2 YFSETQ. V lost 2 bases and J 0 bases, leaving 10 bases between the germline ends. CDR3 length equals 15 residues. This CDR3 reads CASSFGGTSTDTQYF. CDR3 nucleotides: TGCGCCAGCAGCTTTGGGGGGACTAGCACAGATACGCAGTATTTT.

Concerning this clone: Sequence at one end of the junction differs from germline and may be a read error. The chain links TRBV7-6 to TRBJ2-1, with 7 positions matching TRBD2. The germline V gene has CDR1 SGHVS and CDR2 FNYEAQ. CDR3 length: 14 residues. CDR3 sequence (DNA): TGTGCCAGCGGCTTAAAGGCGGGAGAGGCTGAGCAGTTCTTC. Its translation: CASGLKAGEAEQFF.

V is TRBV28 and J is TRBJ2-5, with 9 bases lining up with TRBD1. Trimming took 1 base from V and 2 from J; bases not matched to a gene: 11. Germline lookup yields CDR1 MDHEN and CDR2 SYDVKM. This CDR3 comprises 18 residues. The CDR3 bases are TGTGCCAGCAGTTTATTGGCGGGTGCGGGGACAGGGCAAGAGACCCAGTACTTC. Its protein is CASSLLAGAGTGQETQYF.

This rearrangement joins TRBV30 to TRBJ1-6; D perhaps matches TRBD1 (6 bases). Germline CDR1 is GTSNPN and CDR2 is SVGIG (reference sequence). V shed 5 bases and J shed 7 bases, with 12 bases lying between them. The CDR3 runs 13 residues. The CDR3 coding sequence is TGTGCCTGGGCGGCAGGGGACAATTCACCCCTCCACTTT. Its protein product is CAWAAGDNSPLHF.

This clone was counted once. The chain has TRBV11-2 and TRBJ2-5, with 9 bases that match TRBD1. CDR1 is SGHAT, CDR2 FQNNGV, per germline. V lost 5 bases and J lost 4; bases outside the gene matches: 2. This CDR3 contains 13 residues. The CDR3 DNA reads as TGTGCCAGCAGCGAACAGGGGGCAGAGACCCAGTACTTC. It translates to CASSEQGAETQYF. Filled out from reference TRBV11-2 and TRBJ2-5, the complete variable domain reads EAGVAQSPRYKIIEKRQSVAFWCNPISGHATLYWYQQILGQGPKLLIQFQNNGVVDDSQLPKDRFSAERLKGVDSTLKIQPAKLEDSAVYLCASSEQGAETQYFGPGTRLLVL.

Here the CDR3 reads CASSLAGGGDEAFF. CDR3 in DNA: TGCGCCAGCAGCTTGGCTGGGGGCGGTGATGAAGCTTTCTTT. The chain recombines TRBV5-1 with TRBJ1-1; D possibly corresponds to TRBD1 (6 bases). Trimming cost V 0 bases and J 7 bases, with 13 bases left between them. The CDR3 covers 14 residues. The germline gives CDR1 SGHRS, CDR2 YFSETQ. Variable domain in full (rest from reference TRBV5-1 and TRBJ1-1): KAGVTQTPRYLIKTRGQQVTLSCSPISGHRSVSWYQQTPGQGLQFLFEYFSETQRNKGNFPGRFSGRQFSNSRSEMNVSTLELGDSALYLCASSLAGGGDEAFFGQGTRLTVV.

The CDR3 nucleotides read TGTGCCAGCAGCGTCCAGGGACTAGCGGGAGGAGAGACCCAGTACTTC. Amino acids: CASSVQGLAGGETQYF. The chain couples TRBV9 to TRBJ2-5; 15 positions agree with TRBD2. This CDR3 spans 16 amino acids. The trim removed 2 bases at V and 4 bases at J, leaving 3 bases unmatched. Germline CDR1 and CDR2: SGDLS and YYNGEE.

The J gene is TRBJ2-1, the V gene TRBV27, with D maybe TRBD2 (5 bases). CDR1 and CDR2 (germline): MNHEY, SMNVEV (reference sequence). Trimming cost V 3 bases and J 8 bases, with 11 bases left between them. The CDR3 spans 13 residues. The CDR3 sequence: CASSFGIPHEQFF. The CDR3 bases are TGTGCCAGCAGTTTCGGGATTCCCCATGAGCAGTTCTTC.

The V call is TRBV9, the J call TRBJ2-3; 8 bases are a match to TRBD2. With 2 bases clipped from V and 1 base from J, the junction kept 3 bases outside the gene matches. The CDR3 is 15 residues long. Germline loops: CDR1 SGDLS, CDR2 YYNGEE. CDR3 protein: CASSVFSGGTDTQYF. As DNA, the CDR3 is TGTGCCAGCAGCGTGTTTAGCGGGGGCACAGATACGCAGTATTTT.

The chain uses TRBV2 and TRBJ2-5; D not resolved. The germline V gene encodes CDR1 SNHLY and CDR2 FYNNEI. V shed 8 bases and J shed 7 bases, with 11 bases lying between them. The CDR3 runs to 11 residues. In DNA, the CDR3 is TGTGCCAGCGGCTCGTCCTTGACCCAGTACTTC. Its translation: CASGSSLTQYF.

This chain's CDR3 is CATGDRGRETQYF. The CDR3 DNA follows: TGTGCCACTGGAGACAGGGGGCGAGAGACCCAGTACTTC. V is TRBV7-2 and J is TRBJ2-5, with TRBD1 identical over 10 bases. This CDR3 is 13 amino acids long. Germline V gene sequence: CDR1 SGHTA, CDR2 FQGNSA. V trimming: 10 bases; J trimming: 4 bases; junction bases outside the gene matches: 6. The variable domain in full, completed from reference TRBV7-2 and TRBJ2-5, reads GAGVSQSPSNKVTEKGKDVELRCDPISGHTALYWYRQSLGQGLEFLIYFQGNSAPDKSGLPSDRFSAERTGGSVSTLTIQRTQQEDSAVYLCATGDRGRETQYFGPGTRLLVL.

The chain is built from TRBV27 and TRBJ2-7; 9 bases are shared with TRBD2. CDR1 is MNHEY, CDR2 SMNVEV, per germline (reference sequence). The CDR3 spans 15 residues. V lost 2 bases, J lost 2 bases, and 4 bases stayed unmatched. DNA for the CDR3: TGTGCCAGCAGTTTAGGGGCTAGCGGGACCTACGAGCAGTACTTC. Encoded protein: CASSLGASGTYEQYF.

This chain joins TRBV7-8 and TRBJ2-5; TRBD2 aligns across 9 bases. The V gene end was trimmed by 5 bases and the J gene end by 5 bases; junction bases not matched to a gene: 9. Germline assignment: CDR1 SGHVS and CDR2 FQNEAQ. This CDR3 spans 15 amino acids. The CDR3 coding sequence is TGTGCCAGCAGCCCCACTCTAGCGGGGTTGGAGACCCAGTACTTC. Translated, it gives CASSPTLAGLETQYF.

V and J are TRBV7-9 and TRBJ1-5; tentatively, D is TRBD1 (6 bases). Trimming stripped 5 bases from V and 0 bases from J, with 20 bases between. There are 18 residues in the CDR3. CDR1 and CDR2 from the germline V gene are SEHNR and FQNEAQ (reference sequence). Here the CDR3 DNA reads TGTGCCAGCAGCGATTGGACAGCAGCCCCTTATAGCAATCAGCCCCAGCATTTT. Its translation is CASSDWTAAPYSNQPQHF.